The TCR beta chain under discussion was sequenced for a study of CD8+CD57+ T cells in acquired aplastic anemia. Study in general: Sorted cells (CD4+ and CD8+) yielded DNA amounts that averaged approximately 3.1 ug. Study-level findings and limits: Researchers report that fewer than 35 CD8+ CDR3 sequences appeared in both patients and controls.

Germline CDR1 SGHNT, CDR2 YENEEA. CDR3 length equals 14 residues. With 5 bases clipped from V and 6 bases from J, the junction kept 8 bases outside the gene matches. Only patients with CD8+CD57+ cell expansion on flow cytometry were chosen for sequencing. Each patient carried a diagnosis of severe acquired aplastic anemia. None of the patients had been given any therapy when their blood was sampled. The template used for profiling TCR beta VDJ and CDR3 was genomic DNA. Each CDR3 protein is one row after TCRdb ran MiXCR on the reads. This table has approximately 250,000 distinct CDR3 sequences, less than 85% appearing once. Of note for this clonotype: The target antigen is unknown.

Material: sorted CD4+, CD8+, or CD8+CD57+ T cells (not recorded which) from PBMCs. The clonotype was recovered from a human donor with aplastic anemia. The rearrangement links TRBV11-3 to TRBJ2-3, with 7 bases matching TRBD1. The CDR3 loop is CASSPQGTSDTQYF. The CDR3 DNA sequence: TGTGCCAGCAGCCCACAGGGGACCTCCGATACGCAGTATTTT.